This TCR beta chain was sequenced during a study of T cell responses to AZD1222 COVID-19 vaccine (dated by TCRdb to about 2021). Regarding the research as a whole: AZD1222 recipients whose second dose came at about 4 weeks and those whose second dose came at about 12 weeks were combined into one group, since spike-specific TCR depth and breadth did not differ between the two schedules. TCR sequencing was performed for about 250 trial participants, of whom 207 were given two doses of AZD1222 and approximately 25 were given two doses of MenACWY control vaccine. Trial participants were enrolled by age into subgroups of 18-55, 56-69 and 70-plus years, and around 150, 29 and 61 TCR-sequenced participants, respectively, were included in these subgroups.

The CDR3 regions of human TCRbeta chains were subjected to immunosequencing. In the authors' own workflow: TCRs in the repertoires were matched against a reference library of SARS-CoV-2-specific TCRs that had been generated with the MIRA antigen-specificity platform. Breadth meant the fraction of unique TCRs that were SARS-CoV-2-associated, whereas depth meant the fraction of total T cells that were SARS-CoV-2-associated. Using the MIRA data, every spike-specific TCR was mapped to the spike region that the TCR reacted to and assigned to either a CD4 or a CD8 class. Log10-transformed breadth and depth values were compared by one-way ANOVA with Sidak's multiple comparisons tests. TCRdb stores this immuneACCESS table with in-frame sequences only. Part of the clones is absent; in the studies checked, under half of the shortfall reflects unresolved V genes, and no reason is known for the rest. V and J calls and clone size are as listed in that table; D and trimming were resolved from the DNA. The sample table records about 140,000 clones; about 89% of these occur just once. The biggest ten clones account for 2.5% to 3.5% of the sample.

The study at large found these results: Reportedly, close to half of the unique spike-specific TCRs recognized epitopes lying outside the regions that are mutated in the B.1.351 and B.1.1.7 variants. Most participants were white British and females outnumbered males, and the authors suggested that clonal diversity may have been underestimated. In the small 56-69-year group, the increase in depth fell short of significance, most likely because of low power. Conclusions about previously exposed vaccinees are limited because only six or seven AZD1222 recipients were SARS-CoV-2 seropositive at baseline. Because no day 14 peak-response samples were available, repertoires were characterized only after the peak T cell response. After two AZD1222 doses, spike-specific TCR breadth and depth were significantly higher than at day 0 and than in MenACWY recipients. CD4 TCRs associated with the vaccine covered the entire spike protein, and the dominant responses were in regions 160-218 and 743-854.

CDR1 KGHSH and CDR2 LQKENI were looked up in the germline V gene. V was cut back by 1 base and J by 0 bases, leaving a gap of 12 bases between them. The CDR3 contains 17 residues, cysteine and phenylalanine counted. Only the CDR3 DNA stays, 51 bases, in frame from base 1. As for this clone: Its recognized antigen is unknown. Within one base of it there is no much larger clone, and no base qualities were kept.

Explained via the paper, the time point label denotes: baseline before first vaccination. Vaccinee samples were obtained from the UK trials COV001 and COV002, which included a single-blind randomized controlled phase 2/3 trial of AZD1222 (ChAdOx1 nCoV-19) in healthy adults. For TCRbeta chain sequencing, PBMC samples from trial participants were taken at day 0 and at day 28 after the second dose. The source was peripheral blood, collected on day 0 of AZD1222 vaccination. The origin of this receptor is an adult in good health. The chain was built from TRBV18 and TRBJ1-4; the D gene assignment is ambiguous. The CDR3 in this case is CASSPLGFPATNEKLFF. The nucleotide sequence reads TGTGCCAGCTCACCACTGGGGTTTCCTGCAACTAATGAAAAACTGTTTTTT.